The next 31 T cell receptor beta chains were all read from a single sample in a study of T cells in Graves' hyperthyroidism and ophthalmopathy. Amplification of TCR beta CDR3 regions used RNA as the template. A first-round RT-PCR of the TCR CDR3 used the HTBI primer set. One entry per CDR3 protein, called by TCRdb with MiXCR from the multiplex PCR reads. The table includes some 500,000 distinct CDR3 sequences, 14% detected once. Material: blood. All receptors come from a woman younger than 30 with Graves' hyperthyroidism.

The chain combines TRBV9 with TRBJ2-7; D possibly corresponds to TRBD2 (6 bases). Germline-derived CDR1 and CDR2 are SGDLS and YYNGEE. The V end lost 4 bases, the J end lost 3 bases, and 8 bases lay between the germline ends. The CDR3 spans 12 residues. The CDR3 DNA sequence: TGTGCCAGCAGCCGGGACTTCTACGAGCAGTACTTC. This sequence encodes CASSRDFYEQYF.

This chain uses TRBV10-3 with TRBJ2-7, with 7 bases aligning to TRBD2. This CDR3 is built from 13 residues. J lost 0 bases, V lost 6 bases, and 2 bases had no gene match. Germline V gives CDR1 ENHRY, CDR2 SYGVKD. CDR3 nucleotides: TGTGCCATCAGGGGCGGGAGCTCCTACGAGCAGTACTTC. Protein: CAIRGGSSYEQYF.

This clonotype appeared a few times. The V call is TRBV19, the J call TRBJ1-4; TRBD1 agrees at 8 bases. Germline V CDR1 and CDR2: LNHDA, SQIVND (reference sequence). After removal of 6 bases from V and 6 bases from J, the junction contained 6 bases not matched to a gene. This CDR3 is 14 amino acids long. CDR3 bases: TGTGCCAGTAGGGACAGGGAGGAGGATGAAAAACTGTTTTTT. It is translated as CASRDREEDEKLFF.

This clonotype was detected ten times or more. The chain uses TRBV7-9 and TRBJ2-1; 8 positions match TRBD2. The CDR3 is 17 amino acids. Germline CDR1 SEHNR, CDR2 FQNEAQ (reference sequence). Trimming at V came to 1 base and at J to 4 bases, leaving 9 bases not matched to a gene. The CDR3 nucleotides read TGTGCCAGCAGCTTAGGTTCCAGCGGGAGAAGGTACAATGAGCAGTTCTTC. It translates to CASSLGSSGRRYNEQFF.

V gene TRBV7-2 combines with J gene TRBJ1-6; weak D call: TRBD1 (6 bases). Germline assignment: CDR1 SGHTA and CDR2 FQGNSA. This CDR3 comprises 15 residues. The germline V and J ends were trimmed by 0 bases and 9 bases, with 12 bases remaining between them. The CDR3 protein is CASSLAWGQASPLHF. CDR3 sequence (DNA): TGTGCCAGCAGCTTAGCGTGGGGGCAGGCTTCACCCCTCCACTTT.

This clonotype was found a few times. The chain links TRBV5-1 to TRBJ2-1, with TRBD2 identical over 8 bases. Per the germline V gene, CDR1 is SGHRS and CDR2 is YFSETQ. Losses at the gene ends were 3 bases for V and 6 bases for J; bases not matched to a gene: 17. The CDR3 is 18 amino acids. The CDR3 here is CASSSLGAGGGSLNEQFF. The CDR3 DNA sequence: TGCGCCAGCAGCTCGCTGGGGGCGGGAGGCGGTAGTCTCAATGAGCAGTTCTTC.

This clonotype was counted many times. CDR3 DNA: TGTGCCTGGAGCCTAGGAGCGGGGGCAGAGCAGTTCTTC. Translated: CAWSLGAGAEQFF. The V and J genes are TRBV30 and TRBJ2-1; 8 bases match TRBD2. This CDR3 has 13 amino acids. Germline trimming cut 3 bases from V and 10 bases from J; bases unmatched to any gene: 8. Germline CDR1 is GTSNPN and CDR2 is SVGIG (reference sequence).

This clonotype was found many times. The chain uses TRBV7-2 and TRBJ2-5; D tentatively reads TRBD1 or TRBD2 (5 bases each). V lost 6 bases to trimming and J lost 5 bases, with 19 bases between them. Germline CDR1 SGHTA, CDR2 FQGNSA. The CDR3 contains 15 residues. The CDR3 coding sequence is TGTGCCAGCAGGTCCGGGGCTGCCCATCCGGAGACCCAGTACTTC. It encodes CASRSGAAHPETQYF.

This clonotype was recorded many times. CDR3 coding DNA: TGTGCCAGCAGTCAACTAGCGGGAGGGCCGGAGGAGACCCAGTACTTC. It specifies CASSQLAGGPEETQYF. The chain links TRBV28 to TRBJ2-5; 13 bases are shared with TRBD2. Germline V CDR1 and CDR2: MDHEN, SYDVKM. The CDR3 spans 16 residues. V lost 5 bases, J lost 5 bases, and 8 bases stayed unmatched. The full variable domain, its missing parts supplied by reference TRBV28 and TRBJ2-5, is DVKVTQSSRYLVKRTGEKVFLECVQDMDHENMFWYRQDPGLGLRLIYFSYDVKMKEKGDIPEGYSVSREKKERFSLILESASTNQTSMYLCASSQLAGGPEETQYFGPGTRLLVL.

The sample holds a few counts of this clonotype. This sequence joins TRBV6-2 or TRBV6-3 and TRBJ2-5, with no clear D. Germline V gene lookup returns CDR1 MNHEY and CDR2 SVGEGT. With 5 bases removed from V and 2 bases from J, the gap between germline ends came to 12 bases. The CDR3 covers 14 residues. The CDR3 nucleotides read TGTGCCAGCAGTACCCCGAGGCGTCAAGAGACCCAGTACTTC. It translates to CASSTPRRQETQYF.

This clonotype was seen many times. The V gene is TRBV12-3 or TRBV12-4, the J gene TRBJ2-1, with 8 bases lining up with TRBD2. The CDR3 consists of 15 residues. V dropped 2 bases and J dropped 8; count of bases not matched to a gene: 8. The CDR3 loop is CASSLPGGPVDEQFF. CDR3 nucleotide sequence: TGTGCCAGCAGTTTACCGGGAGGGCCTGTGGATGAGCAGTTCTTC.

This clonotype was counted ten times or more. CDR3: CASRASNPYGYTF. CDR3 in DNA: TGTGCCAGCAGGGCCAGTAACCCTTATGGCTACACCTTC. The chain recombines TRBV2 with TRBJ1-2; D is unresolved. Per the germline V gene, CDR1 is SNHLY and CDR2 is FYNNEI. The length of the CDR3 is 13 residues. V was trimmed by 6 bases and J by 5 bases, leaving 13 bases between them.

This clonotype showed up many times. The V gene is TRBV3-1, the J gene TRBJ2-5; the D gene is possibly TRBD2 (5 bases). Looked up from germline, CDR1 is LGHDT and CDR2 is YNNKEL (reference sequence). V was trimmed by 2 bases and J by 1 base, leaving 11 bases between them. This CDR3 is 15 amino acids long. The CDR3 region has the DNA TGTGCCAGCAGCCAATTAGCGCGAGCCCAAGAGACCCAGTACTTC. Protein sequence: CASSQLARAQETQYF.

This clonotype was found many times. This chain joins TRBV9 and TRBJ2-5; TRBD1 aligns across 8 bases. Germline loops: CDR1 SGDLS, CDR2 YYNGEE. V lost 3 bases, J lost 5 bases, and 6 bases stayed unmatched. The CDR3 is 14 amino acids. CDR3 sequence: CASSEQDREETQYF. As DNA, the CDR3 is TGTGCCAGCAGCGAGCAGGACAGGGAGGAGACCCAGTACTTC.

This clonotype was seen a few times. The chain recombines TRBV6-1 with TRBJ2-7; no reliable D call. Trimming shortened V by 8 bases and J by 4 bases, and 15 bases separated the two germline ends. Germline CDR1 is MNHNS and CDR2 is SASEGT. The CDR3 runs to 13 residues. CDR3 DNA: TGTGCCAGCGGACCAAAGGCTTATTACGAGCAGTACGTC. Translation: CASGPKAYYEQYV.

This clonotype was recorded many times. The chain combines TRBV29-1 with TRBJ2-7; D unclear. The V gene's germline CDR1 is SQVTM and CDR2 ANQGSEA. This CDR3 has 13 amino acids. Trimming left V 1 base short and J 3 bases short, with 10 bases between. CDR3 protein: CSVEVAGDYEQYF. The CDR3, as DNA: TGCAGCGTTGAAGTTGCCGGAGACTACGAGCAGTACTTC.

This clonotype was counted many times. The J gene is TRBJ2-2, the V gene TRBV12-3 or TRBV12-4; 8 bases are a match to TRBD2. Losses at the gene ends were 5 bases for V and 4 bases for J; bases not matched to a gene: 9. This CDR3 region has 16 residues. This CDR3 is CASSPASGRGTGELFF. The DNA of the CDR3 is TGTGCCAGCAGTCCGGCGAGCGGGAGAGGCACCGGGGAGCTGTTTTTT.

This clonotype was observed a few times. The chain combines TRBV19 with TRBJ1-4, with D possibly TRBD1 on 5 matching bases. The CDR3 runs 15 residues. With 5 bases removed from V and 12 bases from J, the gap between germline ends came to 22 bases. Germline CDR1 LNHDA, CDR2 SQIVND (reference sequence). CDR3 in DNA: TGTGCCAGTAGTCCGAATCCAGGGTCCCAGAGCGAACTGTTTTTT. This sequence encodes CASSPNPGSQSELFF. Variable domain in full (rest from reference TRBV19 and TRBJ1-4): DGGITQSPKYLFRKEGQNVTLSCEQNLNHDAMYWYRQDPGQGLRLIYYSQIVNDFQKGDIAEGYSVSREKKESFPLTVTSAQKNPTAFYLCASSPNPGSQSELFFGSGTQLSVL.

This clonotype was seen only once. A much bigger clone sits one base away, suggesting this may be a read error. This chain uses TRBV3-1 with TRBJ1-1; D is undetermined. CDR1 is LGHDT and CDR2 is YNNKEL in the germline V gene (reference sequence). Trimming took off 4 bases at V and 5 bases at J, with 14 bases between the two ends. The CDR3 is made up of 14 amino acids. CDR3 in amino acids: CASSPATRVTEAFF. Written as DNA, the CDR3 is TGTGCCAGCAGCCCGGCAACTCGGGTGACTGAAGCTTTCTTT. Full variable domain (missing parts from reference TRBV3-1 and TRBJ1-1): DTAVSQTPKYLVTQMGNDKSIKCEQNLGHDTMYWYKQDSKKFLKIMFSYNNKELIINETVPNRFSPKSPDKAHLNLHINSLELGDSAVYFCASSPATRVTEAFFGQGTRLTVV.

In this sample, this clonotype turned up many times. V usage is TRBV11-2 and J usage is TRBJ2-1, with unresolved D. The germline V and J ends were trimmed by 3 bases and 7 bases, with 16 bases remaining between them. The CDR3 consists of 15 residues. CDR1 and CDR2 (germline): SGHAT, FQNNGV. The CDR3 loop is CASSFGSARWNEQFF. The CDR3 DNA reads TGTGCCAGCAGCTTCGGGTCCGCGCGGTGGAATGAGCAGTTCTTC. Full variable domain (outside the CDR3, taken from reference TRBV11-2 and TRBJ2-1): EAGVAQSPRYKIIEKRQSVAFWCNPISGHATLYWYQQILGQGPKLLIQFQNNGVVDDSQLPKDRFSAERLKGVDSTLKIQPAKLEDSAVYLCASSFGSARWNEQFFGPGTRLTVL.

This clonotype was counted ten times or more. The CDR3 is CASSQEAEEYF. In DNA, the CDR3 is TGTGCCAGCAGCCAAGAGGCGGAGGAGTACTTC. The chain couples TRBV3-1 to TRBJ2-7; D is perhaps TRBD2 (5 bases). V was shortened by 0 bases and J by 11 bases, with 8 bases between the two germline ends. Germline V gene lookup returns CDR1 LGHDT and CDR2 YNNKEL (reference sequence). CDR3 length: 11 residues.

Concerning this clonotype itself: This may be a read error, as it is one base from a much larger clone. This sequence joins TRBV6-1 and TRBJ1-1; D gene unclear. Trimming left V 6 bases short and J 3 bases short, with 11 bases between. Germline values: CDR1 MNHNS, CDR2 SASEGT. CDR3 length equals 13 residues. CDR3 sequence: CASRAVGHTEAFF. The DNA of the CDR3 is TGTGCCAGCAGAGCGGTAGGACACACTGAAGCTTTCTTT.

V and J are TRBV12-3 or TRBV12-4 and TRBJ1-2; D possibly corresponds to TRBD1 (5 bases). V gave up 6 bases and J gave up 4 bases, with 18 bases separating them. The CDR3 has 15 residues. The CDR3 sequence is CASSLGLGTAYGYTF. The DNA for the CDR3 is TGTGCCAGCAGCCTTGGGTTGGGGACCGCCTATGGCTACACCTTC.

This clonotype was observed many times. This chain links TRBV11-2 with TRBJ2-1; 12 bases are a match to TRBD2. The CDR3 extends over 18 amino acids. V lost 1 base, J lost 8 bases, and 12 bases stayed unmatched. Germline loops: CDR1 SGHAT, CDR2 FQNNGV. CDR3 DNA: TGTGCCAGCAGCTTAGCTACCTATAGGACTAGCGGGACCTATGAGCAGTTCTTC. It translates to CASSLATYRTSGTYEQFF.

This clonotype was counted ten times or more. V and J are TRBV27 and TRBJ1-1; the match to TRBD1 covers 9 bases. The CDR3 is 19 amino acids. Trimming removed 5 bases from V and 6 bases from J; junction bases left unmatched: 22. The germline CDR1 and CDR2 sequences are MNHEY and SMNVEV (reference sequence). CDR3 nucleotide sequence: TGTGCCAGCAGTGGCTTTGTCTCGGCAACAGGGGGCCCGATGCCTGAAGCTTTCTTT. It is translated as CASSGFVSATGGPMPEAFF.

The chain is built from TRBV12-3 or TRBV12-4 and TRBJ1-2; 9 bases fit TRBD1. There are 17 residues in the CDR3. The V segment lost 3 bases and the J segment 7 bases; nucleotides outside the gene matches: 15. CDR3 region: CASSFTWTGEALGGYTF. The CDR3 nucleotides read TGTGCCAGCAGTTTTACATGGACAGGGGAGGCCTTGGGTGGCTACACCTTC.

This clonotype was recorded at least ten times. The chain carries TRBV6-1 and TRBJ2-1, with D possibly matching TRBD2 (6 bases). The CDR3 is made up of 14 amino acids. The V gene's germline CDR1 is MNHNS and CDR2 SASEGT. V was pared by 4 bases and J by 3 bases, with 10 bases between. The CDR3 DNA reads as TGTGCCAGCAGTGCTGCGCGGGGCTACAATGAGCAGTTCTTC. Protein product: CASSAARGYNEQFF.

The table lists this clonotype with many counts. The CDR3 sequence: CASSPGQNQPQHF. The DNA for the CDR3 is TGTGCCAGCTCACCAGGGCAGAATCAGCCCCAGCATTTT. The chain uses TRBV18 and TRBJ1-5; no clear D gene. Germline assignment: CDR1 KGHSH and CDR2 LQKENI. V gave up 2 bases and J gave up 4 bases, with 6 bases separating them. The CDR3 length is 13 residues.

This clonotype was seen ten or more times. CDR3 DNA: TGTGCCTGGAGTGAAGGTCCCTCAATGGGGGCCAAAAACATTCAGTACTTC. Translation gives CAWSEGPSMGAKNIQYF. The rearrangement links TRBV30 to TRBJ2-4; D uncertain. The CDR3 sequence is 17 residues long. Trimming pared 1 base from V and 1 base from J, leaving 17 bases between. Germline V CDR1 and CDR2: GTSNPN, SVGIG (reference sequence).

At least ten counts were recorded for this clonotype. The chain has TRBV28 and TRBJ2-2; 8 bases map to TRBD2. The CDR3 runs 13 residues. Germline loops: CDR1 MDHEN, CDR2 SYDVKM. CDR3 DNA: TGTGCTACCACGCGGGAGGACACCGGGGAGCTGTTTTTT. Residues: CATTREDTGELFF.

This clonotype was counted many times. DNA for the CDR3: TGTGCCAGCAGCCCGGACTATTCCTACGAGCAGTACTTC. Translating gives CASSPDYSYEQYF. The chain uses TRBV9 and TRBJ2-7, with D tentatively TRBD2 (6 bases). This CDR3 has 13 amino acids. Germline CDR1 reads SGDLS; CDR2 reads YYNGEE. V dropped 4 bases and J dropped 1 base, with 9 bases sitting between them.